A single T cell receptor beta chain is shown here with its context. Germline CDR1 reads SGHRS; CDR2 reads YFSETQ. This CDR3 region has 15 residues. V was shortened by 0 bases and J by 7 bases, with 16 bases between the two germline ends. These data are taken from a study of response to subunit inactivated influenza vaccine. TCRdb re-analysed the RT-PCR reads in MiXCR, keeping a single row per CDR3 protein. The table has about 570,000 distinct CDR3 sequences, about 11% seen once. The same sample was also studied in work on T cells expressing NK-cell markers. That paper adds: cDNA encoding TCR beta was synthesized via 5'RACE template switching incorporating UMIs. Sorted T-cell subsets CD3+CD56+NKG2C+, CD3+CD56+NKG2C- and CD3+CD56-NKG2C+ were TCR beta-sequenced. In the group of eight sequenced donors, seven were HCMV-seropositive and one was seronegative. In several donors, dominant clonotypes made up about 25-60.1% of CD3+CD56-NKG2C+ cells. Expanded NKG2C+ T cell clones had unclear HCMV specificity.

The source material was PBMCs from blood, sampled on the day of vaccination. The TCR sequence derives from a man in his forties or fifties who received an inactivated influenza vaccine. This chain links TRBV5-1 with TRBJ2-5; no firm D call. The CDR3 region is CASSLEVVPGGTQYF. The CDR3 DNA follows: TGCGCCAGCAGCTTGGAAGTAGTGCCAGGTGGGACCCAGTACTTC.